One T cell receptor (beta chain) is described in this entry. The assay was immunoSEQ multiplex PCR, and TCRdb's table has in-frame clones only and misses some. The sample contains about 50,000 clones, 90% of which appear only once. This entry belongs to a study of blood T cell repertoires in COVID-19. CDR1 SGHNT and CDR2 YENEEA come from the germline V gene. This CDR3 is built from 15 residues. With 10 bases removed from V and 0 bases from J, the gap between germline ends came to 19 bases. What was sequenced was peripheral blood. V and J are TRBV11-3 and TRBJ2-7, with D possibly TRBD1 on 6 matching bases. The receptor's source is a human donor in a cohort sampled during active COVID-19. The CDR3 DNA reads TGTGCCACCCAGGGGCCGATAGGATTCTCCTACGAGCAGTACTTC. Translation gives CATQGPIGFSYEQYF.